This T cell receptor (beta chain) derives from a study of cytomegalovirus exposure and HLA in healthy donors. This CDR3 region has 12 residues. V lost 8 bases and J 7 bases, leaving 11 bases between the germline ends. Germline V gene lookup returns CDR1 SNHLY and CDR2 FYNNEI. For this clone: Its antigen is not identified.

Overall study findings and caveats: Researchers catalogued some 160 TCR beta chains as cytomegalovirus-associated. Per published accounts, TCR beta sequences correctly predicted the HLA-A and HLA-B alleles of most subjects.

Both 60 Vbeta primers and 13 Jbeta primers went into the PCR. The table came from immunoSEQ multiplex PCR; TCRdb's copy has only in-frame clones and leaves some out. The sample lists around 200,000 clones, 60% to 80% occurring once. This chain connects TRBV2 to TRBJ1-4; no firm D call. This TCR was recovered from a male donor in good health and CMV-seronegative. Sequencing was performed on PBMCs. CDR3 nucleotide sequence: TGTGCCAGCCGGAGAATGGCTGAAAAACTGTTTTTT. This translates into CASRRMAEKLFF.